The 5 T cell receptor beta chains below all came from one sample that was sequenced in a study of T cell repertoires in ileal Crohn's disease. Repertoires were generated with immunoSEQ multiplex PCR, while TCRdb's copy carries only in-frame clones and drops some. The sample comprises about 150 clones, about 60% of which are singletons, and about 40% rests with the top ten. Lamina propria lymphocytes from surgical specimens were isolated on a density gradient before sorting. The sequenced sample was CD8+ T cells sorted from the ileum. The receptors were gathered from an adult with Crohn's disease.

This clone has a handful of counts. The V call is TRBV27, the J call TRBJ2-3; D is uncertain. Deletions cut 2 bases from V and 7 bases from J, with 16 bases between. This CDR3 region has 15 residues. Germline lookup yields CDR1 MNHEY and CDR2 SMNVEV (reference sequence). CDR3 sequence: CASSLGWALGNTQYF. The CDR3 DNA is TGTGCCAGCAGTTTAGGGTGGGCTCTCGGAAATACGCAGTATTTT.

The chain carries TRBV6-6 and TRBJ1-1; no firm D call. The length of the CDR3 is 10 residues. Trimming stripped 10 bases from V and 8 bases from J, with 11 bases between. Germline CDR1 reads MNHNY; CDR2 reads SVGAGI (reference sequence). The chain's CDR3 is CATYLREAFF. The DNA of the CDR3 is TGTGCCACCTACTTGCGCGAAGCTTTCTTT.

The CDR3 DNA reads TGTGCCAGCAGTTTATTCGCCAGTGGCAACTATGGCTACACCTTC. Amino acid sequence: CASSLFASGNYGYTF. V is TRBV27 and J is TRBJ1-2; no clear D. V was cut by 1 base and J by 2 bases, with 11 bases left in between. Per the germline V gene, CDR1 is MNHEY and CDR2 is SMNVEV (reference sequence). The CDR3 consists of 15 residues.

The chain joins TRBV6-1 to TRBJ1-1; D is undetermined. Germline CDR1 MNHNS, CDR2 SASEGT. The CDR3 runs 14 residues. Trimming pared 5 bases from V and 0 bases from J, leaving 10 bases between. The CDR3 sequence is CASSFRNMNTEAFF. The CDR3 bases are TGTGCCAGCAGTTTTCGCAACATGAACACTGAAGCTTTCTTT.

By its share, this clone is hyperexpanded (1% or more). The chain joins TRBV5-1 to TRBJ1-2; a possible D gene is TRBD1 (6 bases). From germline, CDR1 is SGHRS and CDR2 YFSETQ. The CDR3 has 13 amino acids. V was cut by 2 bases and J by 5 bases, with 10 bases left in between. CDR3 residues: CASSFYRDYGYTF. CDR3 in DNA: TGCGCCAGCAGCTTCTACAGGGATTATGGCTACACCTTC.